Listed here are 25 T cell receptor beta chains from one sample, sequenced in a study of blood T cells in healthy people across ages. Together with a sample-barcoded 5' primer, a J-beta primer mix was included in a second PCR lasting about 7 to 11 cycles. TCRdb reprocessed the 5' RACE reads with MiXCR, giving one entry per CDR3 protein. The sample includes fewer than 2 million distinct CDR3 sequences, about 39% seen only once; the top ten take 23%. The sequenced material came from blood. Receptors were obtained from a human donor in good health.

V is TRBV5-1 and J is TRBJ2-3; 8 nucleotides agree with TRBD2. J was trimmed by 2 bases and V by 1 base; bases with no gene match: 6. Germline CDR1 SGHRS, CDR2 YFSETQ. The CDR3 consists of 16 residues. The CDR3, as DNA: TGCGCCAGCAGCTTGCTGACTAGCGAAAACACAGATACGCAGTATTTT. Translating it yields CASSLLTSENTDTQYF.

The CDR3 loop is CASSPDGTAYGYTF. The CDR3 DNA is TGTGCCAGCAGCCCGGACGGGACAGCCTATGGCTACACCTTC. The rearrangement links TRBV7-9 to TRBJ1-2, with 7 bases identical to TRBD1. The V gene end was trimmed by 5 bases and the J gene end by 4 bases; junction bases not matched to a gene: 7. From germline, CDR1 is SEHNR and CDR2 FQNEAQ (reference sequence). This CDR3 has 14 amino acids.

About this clonotype: A much larger clone sits a single nucleotide away, making a read error possible. V usage is TRBV5-1 and J usage is TRBJ1-5; the match to TRBD1 covers 8 bases. The germline V gene has CDR1 SGHRS and CDR2 YFSETQ. This CDR3 is 15 amino acids long. DNA for the CDR3: TGCGCCGGCAGCCAACAGGGGGGTAGCAATCAGCCCCAGCATTTT. Encoded protein: CAGSQQGGSNQPQHF.

This clonotype was counted between two and nine times. The gene calls are TRBV12-5 and TRBJ1-6; no clear D gene. From germline, CDR1 is LGHNT and CDR2 FRNRAP. The CDR3 is made up of 14 amino acids. Trimming took off 6 bases at V and 5 bases at J, with 11 bases between the two ends. The CDR3: CASGPEQHNSPLHF. CDR3 DNA: TGTGCTAGTGGCCCGGAACAGCATAATTCACCCCTCCACTTT.

Only a few counts were recorded for this clonotype. The chain combines TRBV28 with TRBJ2-3, with TRBD1 matching 10 bases. The CDR3 has 16 amino acids. V lost 2 bases to trimming and J lost 5 bases; unmatched junction nucleotides: 7. CDR1 and CDR2 (germline): MDHEN, SYDVKM. This chain's CDR3 is CASSLQGQGIKDTQYF. CDR3 sequence (DNA): TGTGCCAGCAGTTTACAGGGACAGGGGATTAAAGATACGCAGTATTTT.

Comments on this clonotype: A read error may account for a junction end that differs from germline. The chain uses TRBV7-3 and TRBJ2-5; D may be TRBD1 or TRBD2 (5 bases each). CDR1 is SGHTA and CDR2 is FQGTGA in the germline V gene. The CDR3 loop spans 15 amino acids. The CDR3 nucleotides read TGTGCCAGCAGCTCGCGAGGGACGAGGCAAGAGACCCGGTACTTC. Amino acid sequence: CASSSRGTRQETRYF.

The J gene is TRBJ1-3, the V gene TRBV4-2; D unclear. Deletions cut 0 bases from V and 1 base from J, with 13 bases between. The CDR3 consists of 17 residues. Germline lookup yields CDR1 LGHNA and CDR2 YNFKEQ. CDR3 loop: CASSQDQLGISGNTIYF. In nucleotides, the CDR3 is TGTGCCAGCAGCCAAGATCAATTAGGGATATCTGGAAACACCATATATTTT.

The chain has TRBV12-3 or TRBV12-4 and TRBJ2-3; TRBD2 agrees at 10 bases. V trimming: 5 bases; J trimming: 4 bases; junction bases outside the gene matches: 12. This CDR3 is built from 17 residues. The CDR3 region has the DNA TGTGCCAGCAGTAGACAGCGGGGGGGTTCTGGGGCAGATACGCAGTATTTT. This sequence encodes CASSRQRGGSGADTQYF.

This sequence joins TRBV7-2 and TRBJ2-5; TRBD1 is a possible D gene (6 bases). V shed 0 bases and J shed 9 bases, with 8 bases lying between them. This CDR3 has 12 amino acids. CDR1 is SGHTA and CDR2 is FQGNSA in the germline V gene. CDR3 region: CASSLAGQPQYF. The CDR3 DNA follows: TGTGCCAGCAGCTTAGCCGGACAGCCCCAGTACTTC. The full variable domain, rest sourced from reference TRBV7-2 and TRBJ2-5, is GAGVSQSPSNKVTEKGKDVELRCDPISGHTALYWYRQSLGQGLEFLIYFQGNSAPDKSGLPSDRFSAERTGGSVSTLTIQRTQQEDSAVYLCASSLAGQPQYFGPGTRLLVL.

Note on this clonotype: At one of its ends the junction is not consistent with the germline gene, which may arise from a read error. The genes are TRBV7-2 and TRBJ2-1, with D possibly TRBD2 on 5 matching bases. The germline gives CDR1 SGHTA, CDR2 FQGNSA. There are 16 residues in the CDR3. The CDR3, as DNA: TGCGCCAGCAGCTCCGCTAGCTTGCCTTCCTACAATGAGCAGTTCTTC. Translated: CASSSASLPSYNEQFF.

This clonotype was recorded a few times. The chain is built from TRBV29-1 and TRBJ1-1; D is unresolved. Looked up from germline, CDR1 is SQVTM and CDR2 is ANQGSEA. This CDR3 spans 15 amino acids. V lost 4 bases to trimming and J lost 0 bases, with 15 bases between them. This CDR3 reads CSVGVLAAMNTEAFF. Here the CDR3 DNA reads TGCAGCGTTGGGGTTTTGGCGGCCATGAACACTGAAGCTTTCTTT.

The rearrangement joins TRBV28 to TRBJ2-7, with TRBD1 matching over 7 bases. Germline V gene data show CDR1 as MDHEN and CDR2 as SYDVKM. This CDR3 spans 12 amino acids. V trimming: 6 bases; J trimming: 8 bases; junction bases outside the gene matches: 7. The CDR3 loop reads CASSPQGGKQYF. The CDR3, as DNA: TGTGCCAGCAGCCCGCAAGGGGGCAAGCAGTACTTC.

The V gene is TRBV28, the J gene TRBJ2-4; D not certain. The DNA end is a closer match to TRBJ2-7, so the J assignment may be wrong. This CDR3 is 16 amino acids long. Germline CDR1 MDHEN, CDR2 SYDVKM. The CDR3 here is CASTRQSTISSYEQYF. The CDR3 bases are TGTGCCAGCACTCGTCAGAGCACCATTAGCTCCTACGAGCAGTACTTC.

This clonotype was recorded at least ten times. The chain has TRBV7-3 and TRBJ1-2; 8 positions agree with TRBD1. After removal of 6 bases from V and 8 bases from J, the junction contained 8 bases not matched to a gene. CDR1 and CDR2 (germline): SGHTA, FQGTGA. CDR3 length: 13 amino acids. CDR3 residues: CASSPTGVGGYTF. CDR3 nucleotides: TGTGCCAGCAGTCCGACAGGGGTTGGGGGCTACACCTTC.

This chain links TRBV29-1 with TRBJ2-2; D ambiguous. This CDR3 spans 11 amino acids. Germline V gives CDR1 SQVTM, CDR2 ANQGSEA. The V and J ends lost 6 bases and 6 bases respectively, with 8 bases between them. The CDR3 is CSVRRSGELFF. The CDR3 DNA reads TGCAGCGTCAGGAGATCCGGGGAGCTGTTTTTT.

This clonotype was recorded once. V gene TRBV20-1 combines with J gene TRBJ2-7; 7 bases are shared with TRBD2. Germline assignment: CDR1 DFQATT and CDR2 SNEGSKA (reference sequence). The junction had 12 bases not matched to a gene; V was cut back by 0 bases and J by 7 bases. The CDR3 extends over 15 amino acids. The CDR3 region has the DNA TGCAGTGCTAGAGATGTCATGGCGGGGGAGGAAGAGCAGTACTTC. It codes for CSARDVMAGEEEQYF.

This clonotype was seen only a few times. CDR3 nucleotide sequence: TGCAGCGTCACCAAGTCGGGACAGGGGGAGTTCTTC. As protein: CSVTKSGQGEFF. The V call is TRBV29-1, the J call TRBJ2-1; 11 nucleotides match TRBD1. Per germline, CDR1 SQVTM and CDR2 ANQGSEA. V shed 6 bases, J shed 14 bases, and the junction held 9 bases outside the gene matches. The length of the CDR3 is 12 residues.

CDR3 loop: CSVELGAGVYGYTF. CDR3 nucleotides: TGCAGCGTTGAATTGGGGGCGGGGGTGTATGGCTACACCTTC. The V call is TRBV29-1, the J call TRBJ1-2; possible D gene TRBD1, 6 bases. Germline V lookup: CDR1 SQVTM, CDR2 ANQGSEA. Trimming left V 2 bases short and J 5 bases short, with 15 bases between. The CDR3 spans 14 residues.

This clonotype was seen repeatedly, ten times or more. The V and J genes are TRBV7-3 and TRBJ1-6; 8 positions match TRBD1. The V gene end was trimmed by 5 bases and the J gene end by 8 bases; junction bases not matched to a gene: 5. Germline V gene data show CDR1 as SGHTA and CDR2 as FQGTGA. The CDR3 consists of 14 residues. CDR3 coding DNA: TGTGCCAGCAGCCAGACAGGGGTTGATTCACCCCTCCACTTT. Its translation is CASSQTGVDSPLHF.

The gene calls are TRBV28 and TRBJ2-7; D possibly corresponds to TRBD1 (6 bases). The CDR3 has 14 residues. The V end was cut by 8 bases, the J end by 3 bases, with 17 bases between. Germline lookup yields CDR1 MDHEN and CDR2 SYDVKM. CDR3 bases: TGTGCCAGCGCTACAGGGACAACCTACTACGAGCAGTACTTC. Its translation is CASATGTTYYEQYF.

This clonotype was detected only a few times. The rearrangement uses TRBV12-3 or TRBV12-4 and TRBJ2-3; the D is unclear. With 5 bases removed from V and 4 bases from J, the gap between germline ends came to 13 bases. The CDR3 length is 14 residues. Here the CDR3 reads CASSPNFSSDTQYF. CDR3 nucleotide sequence: TGTGCCAGCAGTCCGAACTTCTCTTCAGATACGCAGTATTTT.

The chain recombines TRBV12-3 or TRBV12-4 with TRBJ1-5; D is undetermined. The CDR3 extends over 14 amino acids. Trimming shortened V by 3 bases and J by 5 bases, and 11 bases separated the two germline ends. The CDR3 protein is CASSFSYRDQPQHF. CDR3 DNA: TGTGCCAGCAGTTTTTCCTACAGAGATCAGCCCCAGCATTTT.

The chain has TRBV5-2 and TRBJ1-1; TRBD1 is taken as the D call from the table, unchecked against the DNA. TRBV5-2 is described as a pseudogene. This CDR3 is built from 12 residues. CDR3 residues: CASKGEGTEAFF. In DNA form, the CDR3 reads TGTGCCAGCAAGGGCGAGGGCACTGAAGCTTTCTTT.

This chain connects TRBV12-3 or TRBV12-4 to TRBJ2-1; D tentatively fits TRBD1 or TRBD2 (6 bases each). This CDR3 contains 17 residues. V was pared by 5 bases and J by 7 bases, with 24 bases between. CDR3 sequence: CASSPMGLRDTRNEQFF. Written as DNA, the CDR3 is TGTGCCAGCAGTCCTATGGGACTGCGGGACACTCGAAATGAGCAGTTCTTC.

V usage is TRBV2 and J usage is TRBJ2-3; D not resolved. Trimming left V 2 bases short and J 9 bases short, with 9 bases between. There are 12 residues in the CDR3. The germline gives CDR1 SNHLY, CDR2 FYNNEI. The CDR3 sequence: CASSENPATQYF. The DNA of the CDR3 is TGTGCCAGCAGTGAAAATCCCGCCACGCAGTATTTT.